These T cell receptor beta chains were read from a single sample in a study of blood T cell repertoires in COVID-19. Repertoires were generated with immunoSEQ multiplex PCR, while TCRdb's copy carries only in-frame clones and drops some. Of around 220,000 clones listed, 82% are singletons. Sequences were obtained from peripheral blood. These receptors were taken from a woman aged 80 or over with active or convalescent COVID-19. Both conserved end residues are part of each CDR3. A D gene is named only where the DNA matches it firmly. Clone sizes are given selectively: once, few, many, or a class where the clone is expanded.

size	D	V	J	CDR3	DNA
NA	NA	TRBV11-1	TRBJ2-7	CASMKGVNEQYF	TGTGCCAGCATGAAGGGGGTTAACGAGCAGTACTTC
NA	NA	TRBV12-5	TRBJ1-6	CASGLVDDRPRHSPLHF	TGTGCTAGTGGTTTGGTAGATGACAGACCAAGGCATTCACCCCTCCACTTT
NA	TRBD1	TRBV5-1	TRBJ1-4	CASSRTPGQVNEKLFF	TGCGCCAGCAGCCGCACGCCCGGACAGGTGAATGAAAAACTGTTTTTT
once	TRBD2	TRBV18	TRBJ2-5	CASSPQGSGGPQETQYF	TGTGCCAGCTCACCACAGGGTAGCGGGGGGCCGCAAGAGACCCAGTACTTC
NA	TRBD1	TRBV11-2	TRBJ1-4	CASSQDRGSEKLFF	TGTGCCAGCAGCCAGGACAGGGGGTCGGAAAAACTGTTTTTT
NA	TRBD1	TRBV12-3/TRBV12-4	TRBJ2-5	CASSWTGRETQYF	TGTGCCAGCAGTTGGACAGGGAGGGAGACCCAGTACTTC
once	NA	TRBV5-1	TRBJ2-7	CASSLAPSDRLYEQYF	TGCGCCAGCAGCTTGGCTCCAAGTGACAGGCTGTACGAGCAGTACTTC
NA	NA	TRBV12-1	TRBJ2-7	CASINPTGGRSTYEQYF	TGTGCCAGCATCAATCCCACCGGAGGGAGGTCTACCTACGAGCAGTACTTC
NA	TRBD2	TRBV3-1/TRBV3-2	TRBJ2-1	CASLAGLKQFF	TGTGCCAGCCTAGCGGGGTTGAAGCAGTTCTTC
once	NA	TRBV29-1	TRBJ1-1	CSVEGRETEAFF	TGCAGCGTTGAAGGCAGGGAAACTGAAGCTTTCTTT
once	NA	TRBV19	TRBJ2-7	CASSIEGTTSREQYF	TGTGCCAGTAGTATAGAGGGGACAACCTCAAGGGAGCAGTACTTC
NA	TRBD1	TRBV28	TRBJ1-2	CASSWGDSGYGYTF	TGTGCCAGCAGTTGGGGGGACAGCGGCTATGGCTACACCTTC
few	NA	TRBV3-1/TRBV3-2	TRBJ2-2	CASSQAERELFF	TGTGCCAGCAGCCAGGCAGAACGGGAGCTGTTTTTT
NA	NA	TRBV6-5	TRBJ2-7	CASREGAGSEQYF	TGTGCCAGCAGAGAGGGAGCGGGCTCCGAGCAGTACTTC
NA	NA	TRBV10-1	TRBJ1-1	CASSRTITDTEAFF	TGCGCCAGCAGCCGGACAATTACCGACACTGAAGCTTTCTTT
NA	NA	TRBV2	TRBJ2-1	CASSEQRVGNEQFF	TGTGCCAGCAGTGAACAGCGGGTGGGCAATGAGCAGTTCTTC
NA	TRBD2	TRBV20-1	TRBJ2-1	CSASTGTSGGYFNEQFF	TGCAGTGCCAGTACCGGGACTAGCGGGGGGTACTTTAATGAGCAGTTCTTC
NA	TRBD2	TRBV29-1	TRBJ2-5	CSGSSPSGGPRTQYF	TGCAGCGGTTCATCGCCCAGCGGGGGCCCCAGGACCCAGTACTTC
NA	TRBD1	TRBV5-1	TRBJ1-1	CASSPQGGLRNTEAFF	TGCGCCAGCAGCCCCCAGGGGGGTCTACGGAACACTGAAGCTTTCTTT
NA	TRBD2	TRBV9	TRBJ2-3	CASSVAAGEADTQYF	TGTGCCAGCAGCGTAGCAGCGGGAGAGGCAGATACGCAGTATTTT
NA	NA	TRBV28	TRBJ2-7	CASGAGVYEQYF	TGTGCCAGCGGGGCAGGGGTCTACGAGCAGTACTTC
NA	TRBD1	TRBV3-1/TRBV3-2	TRBJ1-2	CASSQQGQGRSGYTF	TGTGCCAGCAGCCAACAGGGACAGGGGAGGAGTGGCTACACCTTC
NA	NA	TRBV7-9	TRBJ2-2	CASSQNGRQYTGELFF	TGTGCCAGCAGCCAAAACGGCAGACAATACACCGGGGAGCTGTTTTTT